This is a list of T cell receptor beta chains from one sample in a study of T cells in Graves' hyperthyroidism and ophthalmopathy. One entry per CDR3 protein, called by TCRdb with MiXCR from the multiplex PCR reads. The sample holds under 650,000 distinct CDR3 sequences; 15% to 20% are singletons and the top ten take 3.5% to 4%. The sequenced material came from blood. All receptors come from a woman in her twenties or thirties with Graves' hyperthyroidism. The CDR3 runs from the conserved cysteine through the conserved F or W. The D gene is left open where the match is weak. Size is omitted from some rows. Given values are once, few, many or a class for expanded clones.

NA	TRBV29-1	TRBJ2-7	NA	CSVPGLNYEQYF	TGCAGCGTGCCGGGTCTAAACTACGAGCAGTACTTC
NA	TRBV5-1	TRBJ2-1	many	CASSPGLERNEQFF	TGCGCCAGCAGCCCGGGACTCGAGAGGAATGAGCAGTTCTTC
NA	TRBV19	TRBJ1-1	NA	CASNRKMNTEAFF	TGTGCCAGTAATCGGAAGATGAACACTGAAGCTTTCTTT
TRBD2	TRBV4-2	TRBJ2-5	few	CASSQDGGGRAWETQYF	TGTGCCAGCAGCCAGGATGGGGGCGGGAGGGCCTGGGAGACCCAGTACTTC
TRBD1	TRBV7-2	TRBJ2-1	many	CASSLVLTGAYNEQFF	TGTGCCAGCAGCTTAGTCCTGACAGGGGCCTACAATGAGCAGTTCTTC
NA	TRBV7-8	TRBJ1-5	many	CASQGISDQPQHF	TGTGCCAGCCAGGGGATTAGCGATCAGCCCCAGCATTTT
TRBD2	TRBV2	TRBJ2-1	NA	CASRLGTSVYNEQFF	TGTGCCAGCAGACTCGGGACTAGCGTTTACAATGAGCAGTTCTTC
TRBD2	TRBV7-2	TRBJ2-7	many	CASSLDLAGVEQYF	TGTGCCAGCAGCTTAGATTTGGCGGGAGTTGAGCAGTACTTC
TRBD1	TRBV10-1	TRBJ1-2	many	CASSAGTGLEGGYTF	TGCGCCAGCAGTGCCGGGACAGGGCTGGAGGGTGGCTACACCTTC
NA	TRBV4-1	TRBJ2-5	NA	CASSPYLTLVGETQYF	TGCGCCAGCAGCCCCTACCTTACGCTAGTCGGAGAGACCCAGTACTTC
NA	TRBV28	TRBJ1-2	many	CASSGGVSGYTF	TGTGCCAGCAGTGGGGGGGTATCTGGCTACACCTTC
NA	TRBV11-2	TRBJ2-5	many	CATEAEATQYF	TGTGCCACCGAAGCGGAGGCAACCCAGTACTTC
NA	TRBV2	TRBJ2-7	many	CASVPGTRPYEQYF	TGTGCCAGCGTCCCCGGGACACGGCCCTACGAGCAGTACTTC
NA	TRBV2	TRBJ2-1	many	CASSGNSGLEGNEQFF	TGTGCCAGCAGCGGGAATAGCGGCCTGGAGGGCAATGAGCAGTTCTTC
NA	TRBV20-1	TRBJ1-5	many	CSARDGESHNQPQHF	TGCAGTGCTAGAGACGGGGAGTCTCACAATCAGCCCCAGCATTTT
NA	TRBV4-1	TRBJ1-2	few	CASSQDGVSNYGYTF	TGCGCCAGCAGCCAAGACGGGGTCTCTAACTATGGCTACACCTTC
TRBD1	TRBV28	TRBJ1-5	many	CASSPEQGGSNQPQHF	TGTGCCAGCAGTCCAGAACAGGGGGGCAGCAATCAGCCCCAGCATTTT
TRBD1	TRBV30	TRBJ1-5	many	CAWSRQGANQPQHF	TGTGCCTGGAGTCGACAGGGGGCGAATCAGCCCCAGCATTTT
NA	TRBV28	TRBJ1-2	many	CASSPGTHYGYTF	TGTGCCAGCAGTCCTGGGACCCACTATGGCTACACCTTC
TRBD2	TRBV7-9	TRBJ2-5	few	CASSGPAGVSETQYF	TGTGCCAGCAGCGGACCAGCGGGAGTATCGGAGACCCAGTACTTC
NA	TRBV18	TRBJ2-2	few	CASSREGELFF	TGTGCCAGCTCACGGGAGGGGGAGCTGTTTTTT
NA	TRBV5-6	TRBJ1-5	few	CASSRRTVIQPQHF	TGTGCCAGCAGCCGTAGGACAGTAATCCAGCCCCAGCATTTT
NA	TRBV12-5	TRBJ1-4	few	CASGLVTWGRFSSSEKLFF	TGTGCTAGTGGTTTGGTTACTTGGGGGCGCTTCTCGAGCAGTGAAAAACTGTTTTTT
NA	TRBV19	TRBJ2-4	NA	CASSSRDSRSSIQYF	TGTGCCAGTAGTTCCCGGGACTCCCGATCGAGCATTCAGTACTTC
NA	TRBV28	TRBJ2-1	NA	CASSRPSLTPYNEQFF	TGTGCCAGCAGTCGCCCGTCTCTTACCCCGTACAATGAGCAGTTCTTC
NA	TRBV20-1	TRBJ2-7	NA	CSASRLMSSYEQYF	TGCAGTGCTAGCCGTCTGATGTCCTCCTACGAGCAGTACTTC
TRBD2	TRBV19	TRBJ2-1	NA	CASSISGSIYNEQFF	TGTGCCAGTAGTATTAGCGGGAGTATCTACAATGAGCAGTTCTTC
NA	TRBV4-1	TRBJ2-2	NA	CASLGALSGELFF	TGCGCCAGCTTGGGAGCACTTTCCGGGGAGCTGTTTTTT
TRBD2	TRBV7-8	TRBJ2-5	few	CASSLARTSGNSPRRPVRWTQYF	TGTGCCAGCAGCTTAGCGCGGACTAGCGGGAACTCACCCAGGCGGCCCGTAAGATGGACCCAGTACTTC